The T cell receptor (beta chain) under discussion was sequenced for a study of T cells in Graves' hyperthyroidism and ophthalmopathy. Study-level points and caveats: Also found in blood were most expanded thyroid clonotypes above 0.001.

This clonotype has a count of ten or more. As yet, its antigen is unknown. TCR beta CDR3 regions were amplified from RNA. The HTBI primer set served for first-round RT-PCR of the TCR CDR3. TCRdb called the multiplex PCR reads again in MiXCR, with one record for every CDR3 protein. The table records 300,000 to 500,000 distinct CDR3 sequences, roughly an eighth of them present only once. Each 10 ml fresh peripheral blood draw supplied the PBMCs. Trimming cost V 3 bases and J 3 bases; bases outside gene matches: 3. Germline CDR1 and CDR2: SNHLY and FYNNEI. The CDR3 extends over 15 amino acids. This TCR derives from a man aged 45-65 years with Graves' ophthalmopathy. Input material: blood. The rearrangement uses TRBV2 and TRBJ2-3; 10 nucleotides align to TRBD2. CDR3 protein: CASSDLAGETDTQYF. CDR3 nucleotide sequence: TGTGCCAGCAGTGATCTAGCGGGGGAAACAGATACGCAGTATTTT. The full variable domain, completed using reference TRBV2 and TRBJ2-3, is EPEVTQTPSHQVTQMGQEVILRCVPISNHLYFYWYRQILGQKVEFLVSFYNNEISEKSEIFDDQFSVERPDGSNFTLKIRSTKLEDSAMYFCASSDLAGETDTQYFGPGTRLTVL.